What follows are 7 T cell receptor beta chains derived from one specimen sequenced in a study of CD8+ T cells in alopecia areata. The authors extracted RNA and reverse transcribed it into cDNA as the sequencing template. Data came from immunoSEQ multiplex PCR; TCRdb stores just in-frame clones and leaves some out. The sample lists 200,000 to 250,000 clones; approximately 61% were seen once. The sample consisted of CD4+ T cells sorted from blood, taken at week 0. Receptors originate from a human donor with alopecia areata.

CDR3 protein: CASSAVGTGENSPLHF. The CDR3 nucleotides read TGTGCCAGCAGCGCTGTCGGGACAGGGGAAAATTCACCCCTCCACTTT. The gene calls are TRBV11-2 and TRBJ1-6; 10 bases match TRBD1. The CDR3 spans 16 residues. Germline V gene lookup returns CDR1 SGHAT and CDR2 FQNNGV. Trimming at V came to 5 bases and at J to 7 bases, leaving 8 bases not matched to a gene.

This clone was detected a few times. CDR3 DNA sequence: TGTGCCAGCAGTCCCGACAGGCTAGAGACCCAGTACTTC. It translates to CASSPDRLETQYF. The J gene is TRBJ2-5, the V gene TRBV6-1, with TRBD1 as a possible D gene (6 bases). This CDR3 comprises 13 residues. Trimming pared 5 bases from V and 4 bases from J, leaving 11 bases between. The V gene's germline CDR1 is MNHNS and CDR2 SASEGT.

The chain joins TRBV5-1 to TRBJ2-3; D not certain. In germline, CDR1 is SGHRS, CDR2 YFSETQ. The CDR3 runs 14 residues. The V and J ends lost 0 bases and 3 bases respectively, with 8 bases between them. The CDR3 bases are TGCGCCAGCAGCTTGGCGGCTCCTACAGATACGCAGTATTTT. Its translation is CASSLAAPTDTQYF.

CDR3: CASSVANTGELFF. The CDR3 DNA follows: TGTGCCAGCAGCGTCGCGAACACCGGGGAGCTGTTTTTT. This chain connects TRBV27 to TRBJ2-2; no clear D. The CDR3 consists of 13 residues. In germline, CDR1 is MNHEY, CDR2 SMNVEV (reference sequence). V lost 6 bases and J lost 0, with 5 bases in between.

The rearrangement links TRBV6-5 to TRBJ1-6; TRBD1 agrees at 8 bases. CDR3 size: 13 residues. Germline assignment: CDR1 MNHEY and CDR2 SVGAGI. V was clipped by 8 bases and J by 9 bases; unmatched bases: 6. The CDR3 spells CASGQGAFSPLHF. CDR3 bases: TGTGCCAGCGGACAGGGCGCGTTTTCACCCCTCCACTTT.

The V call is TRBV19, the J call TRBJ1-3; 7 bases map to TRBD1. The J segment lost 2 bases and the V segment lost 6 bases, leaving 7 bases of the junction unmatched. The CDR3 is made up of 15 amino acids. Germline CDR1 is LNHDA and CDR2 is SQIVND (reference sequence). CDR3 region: CASRNRGSTGNTIYF. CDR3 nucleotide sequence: TGTGCCAGTAGAAACAGGGGATCAACTGGAAACACCATATATTTT. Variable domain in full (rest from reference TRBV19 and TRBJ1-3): DGGITQSPKYLFRKEGQNVTLSCEQNLNHDAMYWYRQDPGQGLRLIYYSQIVNDFQKGDIAEGYSVSREKKESFPLTVTSAQKNPTAFYLCASRNRGSTGNTIYFGEGSWLTVV.

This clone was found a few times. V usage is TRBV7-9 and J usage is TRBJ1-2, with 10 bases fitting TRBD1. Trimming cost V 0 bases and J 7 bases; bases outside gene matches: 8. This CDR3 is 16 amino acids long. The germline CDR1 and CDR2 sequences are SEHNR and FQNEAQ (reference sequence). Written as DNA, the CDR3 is TGTGCCAGCAGCTTAGCCCGTAGACAGGGGGCGCTTGGCTACACCTTC. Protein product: CASSLARRQGALGYTF.